This TCR beta chain was sequenced during a study of beta chain features in type 1 diabetes. Study-wide background: The patient and healthy donor groups were comparable for age, gender and cell yields. Study-wide points: Patients and controls would share equally any PCR tilt toward shorter templates. Relative to healthy donors, patients appeared to have naive, central memory and Treg TCRB repertoires that were more similar.

Populations obtained by sorting all exceeded 95% purity. The germline gives CDR1 LNHDA, CDR2 SQIVND (reference sequence). This CDR3 has 13 residues. V shed 4 bases, J shed 8 bases, and the junction held 7 bases outside the gene matches. As for this clone: Its antigen is currently unknown.

Isolated RNA was reverse transcribed in full, so expressed TCRB transcripts were sequenced. TCRdb keeps only in-frame clones here, not all; method: immunoSEQ multiplex PCR. This table has about 410,000 clones, about 14% appearing once. Sequencing was carried out using naive CD4+ T cells from blood. The gene calls are TRBV19 and TRBJ1-2; 7 positions match TRBD1. The receptor's source is a man aged 25 to 40 in good health. The CDR3 reads CASSTATGNGYTF. In DNA form, the CDR3 reads TGTGCCAGTAGTACGGCGACAGGGAACGGCTACACCTTC.